A single sample gave rise to the 4 T cell receptor beta chains below, sequenced in a study of response to subunit inactivated influenza vaccine. One entry per CDR3 protein, called by TCRdb with MiXCR from the RT-PCR reads. The sample lists 500,000 to 600,000 distinct CDR3 sequences; 13% were seen once. The sample consisted of PBMCs from blood, taken 45 days after vaccination. The receptors stem from a middle-aged man who received an inactivated influenza vaccine.

This clonotype was detected many times. The chain joins TRBV28 to TRBJ1-3; D remains ambiguous. V lost 2 bases, J lost 0 bases, and 8 bases lay in between. The germline V gene has CDR1 MDHEN and CDR2 SYDVKM. This CDR3 has 15 amino acids. DNA of the CDR3: TGTGCCAGCAGTTTAGTGTCAAGCTCTGGAAACACCATATATTTT. This codes for CASSLVSSSGNTIYF.

This clonotype was counted a few times. The J gene is TRBJ2-7, the V gene TRBV7-9, with D possibly being TRBD2 (5 bases). The V and J ends lost 5 bases and 3 bases respectively, with 17 bases between them. The CDR3 runs 15 residues. Looked up from germline, CDR1 is SEHNR and CDR2 is FQNEAQ (reference sequence). CDR3: CASSPLYGVSYEQYF. In nucleotides, the CDR3 is TGTGCCAGCAGCCCACTTTACGGGGTTAGCTACGAGCAGTACTTC.

This clonotype occurred a few times. This chain uses TRBV12-3 or TRBV12-4 with TRBJ2-5; D may be TRBD1 (5 bases). Trimming pared 3 bases from V and 3 bases from J, leaving 14 bases between. CDR3 length: 15 amino acids. The CDR3 DNA is TGTGCCAGCAGTTTCTTTCAGACAGCGAAAGAGACCCAGTACTTC. Protein sequence: CASSFFQTAKETQYF.

This clonotype was picked up a small number of times. CDR3 nucleotides: TGTGCCATCAGGGAGCGGGACTTTACCAATGAGCAGTTCTTC. Its translation: CAIRERDFTNEQFF. The V call is TRBV10-3, the J call TRBJ2-1; 7 bases are shared with TRBD2. The CDR3 loop spans 14 amino acids. The germline V gene has CDR1 ENHRY and CDR2 SYGVKD. The trim removed 6 bases at V and 6 bases at J, leaving 8 bases unmatched.